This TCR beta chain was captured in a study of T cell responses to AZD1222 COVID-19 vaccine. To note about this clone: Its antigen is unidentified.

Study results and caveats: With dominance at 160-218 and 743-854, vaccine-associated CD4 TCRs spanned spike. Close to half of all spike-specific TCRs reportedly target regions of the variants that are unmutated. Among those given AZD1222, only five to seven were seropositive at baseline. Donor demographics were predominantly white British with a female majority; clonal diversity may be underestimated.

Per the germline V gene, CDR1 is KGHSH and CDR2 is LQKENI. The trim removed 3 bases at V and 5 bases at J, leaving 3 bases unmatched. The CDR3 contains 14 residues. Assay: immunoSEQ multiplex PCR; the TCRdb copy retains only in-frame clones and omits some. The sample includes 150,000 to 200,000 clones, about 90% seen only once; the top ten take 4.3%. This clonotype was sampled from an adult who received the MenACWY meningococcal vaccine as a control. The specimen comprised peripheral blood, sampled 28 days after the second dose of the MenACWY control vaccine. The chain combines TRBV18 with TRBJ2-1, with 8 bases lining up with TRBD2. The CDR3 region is CASSPQLADNEQFF. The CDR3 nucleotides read TGTGCCAGCTCACCTCAACTAGCGGACAATGAGCAGTTCTTC.